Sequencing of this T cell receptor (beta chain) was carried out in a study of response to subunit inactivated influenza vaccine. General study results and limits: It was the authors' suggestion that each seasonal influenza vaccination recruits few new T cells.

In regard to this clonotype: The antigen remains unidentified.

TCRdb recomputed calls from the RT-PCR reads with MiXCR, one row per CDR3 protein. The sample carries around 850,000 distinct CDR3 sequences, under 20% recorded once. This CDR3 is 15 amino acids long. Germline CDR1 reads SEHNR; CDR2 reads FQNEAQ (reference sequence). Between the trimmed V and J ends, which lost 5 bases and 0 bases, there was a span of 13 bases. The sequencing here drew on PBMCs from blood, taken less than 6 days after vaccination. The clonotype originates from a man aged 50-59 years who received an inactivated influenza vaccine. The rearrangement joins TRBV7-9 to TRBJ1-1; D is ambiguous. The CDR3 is CASSEIGRMNTEAFF. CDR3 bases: TGTGCCAGCAGCGAAATAGGACGGATGAACACTGAAGCTTTCTTT.